The 28 T cell receptor beta chains below were found in one sample sequenced in a study of shared clonotypes between healthy human individuals. Sequenced by immunoSEQ multiplex PCR; TCRdb stores in-frame clones only, minus some. The repertoire consists of 760,000 or so clones, with about 96% occurring once and the leading ten covering around 0.25%. The naive CD8 fraction comprised CD45RO-negative cells positively selected for CCR7 and excluded terminally differentiated effector memory CD45RA+ cells. Sequences were obtained from naive CD8+ T cells sorted from blood. These receptors all come from a man between 25 and 39 years old in good health.

V usage is TRBV6-1 and J usage is TRBJ2-2; D call uncertain. Germline values: CDR1 MNHNS, CDR2 SASEGT. The CDR3 has 14 amino acids. V was pared by 0 bases and J by 6 bases, with 8 bases between. The CDR3 protein is CASSEAVNPGELFF. The CDR3 region has the DNA TGTGCCAGCAGTGAAGCGGTGAATCCCGGGGAGCTGTTTTTT.

This chain joins TRBV7-9 and TRBJ1-2; tentative D call: TRBD1 (5 bases). The CDR3 has 15 residues. The V end lost 7 bases, the J end lost 4 bases, and 19 bases lay between the germline ends. Germline V gives CDR1 SEHNR, CDR2 FQNEAQ (reference sequence). CDR3 sequence reads: CASIPRNGHTYGYTF. The CDR3 DNA reads as TGTGCCAGCATTCCTAGGAACGGACACACCTATGGCTACACCTTC. The full variable domain, rest sourced from reference TRBV7-9 and TRBJ1-2, is DTGVSQNPRHKITKRGQNVTFRCDPISEHNRLYWYRQTLGQGPEFLTYFQNEAQLEKSRLLSDRFSAERPKGSFSTLEIQRTEQGDSAMYLCASIPRNGHTYGYTFGSGTRLTVV.

A note on this clone: Other nucleotide sequences in the sample specify the same CDR3. CDR3 DNA: TGTGCCAGCAGTTTCCCCGGGAACGAGCAGTACTTC. This encodes CASSFPGNEQYF. The chain recombines TRBV27 with TRBJ2-7; D possibly corresponds to TRBD2 (5 bases). Germline CDR1 MNHEY, CDR2 SMNVEV (reference sequence). The CDR3 is 12 residues long. The ends were cut back, 3 bases at V and 5 bases at J, with 8 bases in the middle.

The chain links TRBV11-2 to TRBJ2-1; maybe TRBD2 (6 bases). Trimming shortened V by 2 bases and J by 2 bases, and 13 bases separated the two germline ends. Germline V gene data show CDR1 as SGHAT and CDR2 as FQNNGV. This CDR3 has 16 amino acids. CDR3 residues: CASSLFPGEPYNEQFF. CDR3 nucleotide sequence: TGTGCCAGCAGCTTATTTCCGGGAGAACCCTACAATGAGCAGTTCTTC.

V usage is TRBV27 and J usage is TRBJ2-3; D perhaps matches TRBD2 (6 bases). V was clipped by 5 bases and J by 2 bases, with 17 bases between them. The CDR3 sequence is 16 residues long. From germline, CDR1 is MNHEY and CDR2 SMNVEV (reference sequence). The CDR3 region is CASSEHGRGFTDTQYF. DNA for the CDR3: TGTGCCAGCAGTGAGCACGGGCGGGGATTCACAGATACGCAGTATTTT.

The rearrangement joins TRBV7-8 to TRBJ2-2; D possibly corresponds to TRBD2 (5 bases). V lost 1 base to trimming and J lost 1 base, with 10 bases between them. The CDR3 totals 16 residues. The germline V gene has CDR1 SGHVS and CDR2 FQNEAQ. This chain's CDR3 is CASSLVAHLNTGELFF. For the CDR3, the DNA is TGTGCCAGCAGCTTAGTAGCGCACTTGAACACCGGGGAGCTGTTTTTT.

The chain is built from TRBV2 and TRBJ1-4; no clear D. Trimming left V 3 bases short and J 0 bases short, with 8 bases between. Germline CDR1 reads SNHLY; CDR2 reads FYNNEI. The CDR3 is 15 amino acids. CDR3 bases: TGTGCCAGCAGTGATGGGCGTGCAACTAATGAAAAACTGTTTTTT. Residues: CASSDGRATNEKLFF.

The chain recombines TRBV7-9 with TRBJ1-4, with 9 bases that match TRBD1. Germline values: CDR1 SEHNR, CDR2 FQNEAQ (reference sequence). This CDR3 has 16 amino acids. V gave up 3 bases and J gave up 3 bases; unmatched junction bases: 5. The CDR3 DNA reads as TGTGCCAGCAGCTTTAGGGGACAGGGTGCTAATGAAAAACTGTTTTTT. Its translation is CASSFRGQGANEKLFF.

The chain combines TRBV14 with TRBJ2-7; D may be TRBD1 (5 bases). This CDR3 is 14 amino acids long. The V end was cut by 1 base, the J end by 2 bases, with 9 bases between. Germline lookup yields CDR1 SGHDN and CDR2 FVKESK. For the CDR3, the DNA is TGTGCCAGCAGCCAAGCAGGGTTTCCCTACGAGCAGTACTTC. It yields the protein CASSQAGFPYEQYF.

On this clone: The same CDR3 also results from other DNA sequences found in this sample. The CDR3 region is CSVDDRNTGELFF. CDR3 DNA: TGCAGCGTTGATGATCGGAACACCGGGGAGCTGTTTTTT. The chain has TRBV29-1 and TRBJ2-2; D is ambiguous. Germline V gives CDR1 SQVTM, CDR2 ANQGSEA. This CDR3 has 13 residues. Trimming took off 3 bases at V and 1 base at J, with 6 bases between the two ends.

The chain links TRBV7-9 to TRBJ2-3; D is unclear. CDR3 size: 13 residues. Between the trimmed V and J ends, which lost 8 bases and 3 bases, there was a span of 12 bases. Germline V gene sequence: CDR1 SEHNR, CDR2 FQNEAQ (reference sequence). The CDR3 nucleotides read TGTGCCAGCCGCCCCAAAAGGACAGATACGCAGTATTTT. Protein: CASRPKRTDTQYF.

Here the CDR3 reads CASTALPGQPNTEAFF. The CDR3 DNA reads as TGTGCCAGCACCGCCCTGCCCGGACAGCCGAACACTGAAGCTTTCTTT. This rearrangement joins TRBV7-9 to TRBJ1-1, with D possibly being TRBD1 (6 bases). Trimming removed 7 bases at V and 1 base at J, with 19 bases between. The CDR3 covers 16 residues. CDR1 is SEHNR, CDR2 FQNEAQ, per germline (reference sequence).

The CDR3 region is CASQRTVSKGYEQYF. As DNA, the CDR3 is TGTGCCAGCCAGAGGACAGTTTCTAAAGGCTACGAGCAGTACTTC. The rearrangement links TRBV27 to TRBJ2-7, with a weak D call TRBD1 (6 bases). Trimming left V 8 bases short and J 3 bases short, with 20 bases between. CDR3 size: 15 residues. Germline lookup yields CDR1 MNHEY and CDR2 SMNVEV (reference sequence).

CDR3: CASSSRLAGYPYEQYF. The DNA of the CDR3 is TGTGCCAGCAGCTCCCGACTAGCGGGATACCCCTACGAGCAGTACTTC. The J gene is TRBJ2-7, the V gene TRBV7-9, with 11 positions matching TRBD2. The junction had 7 bases not matched to a gene; V was cut back by 4 bases and J by 2 bases. In germline, CDR1 is SEHNR, CDR2 FQNEAQ (reference sequence). The CDR3 loop spans 16 amino acids.

The J gene is TRBJ2-5, the V gene TRBV7-8, with a weak D call TRBD1 (5 bases). Trimming cost V 6 bases and J 1 base, with 12 bases left between them. The germline V gene has CDR1 SGHVS and CDR2 FQNEAQ. The CDR3 loop spans 14 amino acids. CDR3 in amino acids: CASRHDRVQETQYF. The CDR3 DNA sequence: TGTGCCAGCAGACACGACAGAGTCCAAGAGACCCAGTACTTC.

The chain uses TRBV7-9 and TRBJ2-1; possible D gene TRBD2, 5 bases. Between the trimmed V and J ends, which lost 4 bases and 2 bases, there was a span of 15 bases. The CDR3 length is 16 residues. Germline lookup yields CDR1 SEHNR and CDR2 FQNEAQ (reference sequence). This CDR3 is CASSSREERAYNEQFF. The CDR3 DNA reads as TGTGCCAGCAGCTCCCGGGAAGAGAGGGCCTACAATGAGCAGTTCTTC.

Comment on this clone: Other DNA sequences from this sample encode an identical CDR3 as well. V usage is TRBV27 and J usage is TRBJ2-7, with 10 bases matching TRBD1. Per the germline V gene, CDR1 is MNHEY and CDR2 is SMNVEV (reference sequence). The CDR3 is 13 residues long. V shed 5 bases, J shed 4 bases, and the junction held 2 bases outside the gene matches. The CDR3 is CASSAGQGYEQYF. CDR3 nucleotide sequence: TGTGCCAGCAGTGCGGGACAGGGGTACGAGCAGTACTTC.

This clone is a singleton in its sample. CDR3: CASSLLFWGQGHEQYF. Here the CDR3 DNA reads TGTGCCAGCAGTTTATTGTTTTGGGGACAAGGCCACGAGCAGTACTTC. The V call is TRBV27, the J call TRBJ2-7, with a tentative D call TRBD1 (6 bases). The CDR3 is 16 amino acids. Trimming took off 1 base at V and 5 bases at J, with 18 bases between the two ends. Germline loops: CDR1 MNHEY, CDR2 SMNVEV (reference sequence).

The rearrangement links TRBV11-2 to TRBJ2-3; the match to TRBD1 covers 7 bases. Germline CDR1 reads SGHAT; CDR2 reads FQNNGV. The ends lost 3 bases at V and 6 bases at J; junction bases unmatched: 12. CDR3 length: 16 amino acids. The CDR3 loop reads CASSLPPGQSSDTQYF. In DNA, the CDR3 is TGTGCCAGCAGCTTGCCCCCGGGACAGTCGTCCGATACGCAGTATTTT.

The chain has TRBV30 and TRBJ2-3, with a weak D call TRBD2 (6 bases). Trimming pared 0 bases from V and 0 bases from J, leaving 10 bases between. The CDR3 is made up of 15 amino acids. Looked up from germline, CDR1 is GTSNPN and CDR2 is SVGIG (reference sequence). CDR3 nucleotides: TGTGCCTGGAGTGTAGTGACTAGAAGCACAGATACGCAGTATTTT. Its translation: CAWSVVTRSTDTQYF.

This chain connects TRBV29-1 to TRBJ2-1; tentative D call: TRBD1 (6 bases). Germline CDR1 is SQVTM and CDR2 is ANQGSEA. The CDR3 runs 11 residues. The V end lost 7 bases, the J end lost 7 bases, and 11 bases lay between the germline ends. This chain's CDR3 is CSAQQGNEQFF. The CDR3 nucleotides read TGCAGCGCCCAACAGGGTAATGAGCAGTTCTTC.

The J gene is TRBJ2-1, the V gene TRBV10-1; the match to TRBD2 covers 11 bases. V lost 3 bases and J lost 4; bases outside the gene matches: 5. Germline lookup yields CDR1 WNHNN and CDR2 SYGVQD (reference sequence). This CDR3 spans 16 amino acids. CDR3 amino acids: CASSDNRLAGYNEQFF. For the CDR3, the DNA is TGCGCCAGCAGTGATAATAGACTAGCGGGGTACAATGAGCAGTTCTTC.

This clone was recorded only once. The chain uses TRBV5-4 and TRBJ1-1; no definite D call. Germline assignment: CDR1 SGHNT and CDR2 YYREEE (reference sequence). The CDR3 has 17 amino acids. V lost 0 bases and J lost 3, with 18 bases in between. The CDR3 protein is CASSLDLSQPRDTEAFF. The CDR3, as DNA: TGTGCCAGCAGCTTGGACCTCAGTCAGCCGAGGGACACTGAAGCTTTCTTT.

The sample holds one count of this clone. This chain connects TRBV7-9 to TRBJ1-2, with a possible D match to TRBD1 (5 bases). The germline CDR1 and CDR2 sequences are SEHNR and FQNEAQ (reference sequence). The CDR3 is 13 residues long. Trimming removed 1 base from V and 5 bases from J, with 8 bases in between. CDR3 bases: TGTGCCAGCAGCTTAGGCAGACAGTATGGCTACACCTTC. Its protein product is CASSLGRQYGYTF. The variable domain in full, with the rest retrieved from reference TRBV7-9 and TRBJ1-2, is DTGVSQNPRHKITKRGQNVTFRCDPISEHNRLYWYRQTLGQGPEFLTYFQNEAQLEKSRLLSDRFSAERPKGSFSTLEIQRTEQGDSAMYLCASSLGRQYGYTFGSGTRLTVV.

A single count supports this clone. V usage is TRBV7-9 and J usage is TRBJ1-3; possibly TRBD1 for D (5 bases). CDR3 length: 17 residues. V lost 0 bases, J lost 6 bases, and 18 bases lay in between. Germline CDR1 and CDR2: SEHNR and FQNEAQ (reference sequence). As DNA, the CDR3 is TGTGCCAGCAGCTTAGCGGGGGGAAGCCTCCTCCTAAACACCATATATTTT. Protein sequence: CASSLAGGSLLLNTIYF. Based on the CDR3 plus reference TRBV7-9 and TRBJ1-3, the full variable domain is DTGVSQNPRHKITKRGQNVTFRCDPISEHNRLYWYRQTLGQGPEFLTYFQNEAQLEKSRLLSDRFSAERPKGSFSTLEIQRTEQGDSAMYLCASSLAGGSLLLNTIYFGEGSWLTVV.

This chain links TRBV27 with TRBJ1-1; D might be TRBD1 (5 bases). The germline CDR1 and CDR2 sequences are MNHEY and SMNVEV (reference sequence). The V gene lost 8 bases and the J gene lost 7 bases, with 14 bases spanning the gap. CDR3 length: 12 amino acids. Here the CDR3 DNA reads TGTGCCAGCGCCCTCGTGGGGGGTGAAGCTTTCTTT. It yields the protein CASALVGGEAFF.

The genes are TRBV18 and TRBJ2-1; unclear D gene. The germline V gene encodes CDR1 KGHSH and CDR2 LQKENI. The CDR3 runs 12 residues. The V and J ends lost 4 bases and 8 bases respectively, with 9 bases between them. DNA for the CDR3: TGTGCCAGCTCACTGAACTTCGATGAGCAGTTCTTC. Its protein is CASSLNFDEQFF. Full variable domain (outside the CDR3, taken from reference TRBV18 and TRBJ2-1): NAGVMQNPRHLVRRRGQEARLRCSPMKGHSHVYWYRQLPEEGLKFMVYLQKENIIDESGMPKERFSAEFPKEGPSILRIQQVVRGDSAAYFCASSLNFDEQFFGPGTRLTVL.

The CDR3 DNA reads as TGTGCCAGCAGCTTATCGGGGGCCGGAGGGAACACTGAAGCTTTCTTT. Its protein product is CASSLSGAGGNTEAFF. This rearrangement joins TRBV7-9 to TRBJ1-1; maybe TRBD1 (6 bases). This CDR3 is built from 16 residues. Germline loops: CDR1 SEHNR, CDR2 FQNEAQ (reference sequence). The V end was cut by 2 bases, the J end by 1 base, with 14 bases between.